This record covers a single T cell receptor beta chain. The antigen remains undetermined. Sequencing used immunoSEQ multiplex PCR; TCRdb keeps in-frame clones, though not all of them. This table holds roughly 170,000 clones, 90% found once. With V trimmed by 1 base and J by 7 bases, 5 bases remained unmatched. Germline CDR1 SGDLS, CDR2 YYNGEE. The CDR3 sequence is 14 residues long. The data stem from a study of T cell responses to AZD1222 COVID-19 vaccine. Overall study findings and caveats: With dominance at 160-218 and 743-854, vaccine-associated CD4 TCRs spanned spike. Mostly white British, mostly female donors; authors suggested clonal diversity may be underestimated. It was only after the peak T cell response that any repertoires were sampled.

The chain links TRBV9 to TRBJ2-1; 7 bases map to TRBD1. The TCR sequence derives from an adult in good health. Sequencing used peripheral blood, obtained on day 0 of AZD1222 vaccination. CDR3 region: CASSVSGTANEQFF. CDR3 DNA sequence: TGTGCCAGCAGCGTATCCGGGACAGCTAATGAGCAGTTCTTC.